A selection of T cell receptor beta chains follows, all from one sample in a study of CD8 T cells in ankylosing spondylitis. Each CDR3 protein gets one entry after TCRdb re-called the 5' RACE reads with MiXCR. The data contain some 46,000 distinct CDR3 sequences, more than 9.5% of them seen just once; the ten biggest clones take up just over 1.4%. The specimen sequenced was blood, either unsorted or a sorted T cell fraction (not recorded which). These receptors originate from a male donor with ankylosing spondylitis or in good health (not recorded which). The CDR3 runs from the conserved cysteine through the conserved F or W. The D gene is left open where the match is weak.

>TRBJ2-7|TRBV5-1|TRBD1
CASSLQPGTGIEQYF
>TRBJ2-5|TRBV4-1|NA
CASSPLEVQVFETQYF
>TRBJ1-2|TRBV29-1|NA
CSVEVWRGAYYGYTF
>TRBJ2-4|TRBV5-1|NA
CASSLAWGALAKNIQYF
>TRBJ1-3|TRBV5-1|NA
CASATQSPAGGNTIYF
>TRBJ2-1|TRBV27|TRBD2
CVSSLSSGGGDEQFF
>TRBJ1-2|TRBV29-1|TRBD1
CSSGQGNYGYTF
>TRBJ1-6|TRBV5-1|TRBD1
CASSWGQDFNSPLHF
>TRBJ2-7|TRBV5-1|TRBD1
CASSKETGGSSYEQYF
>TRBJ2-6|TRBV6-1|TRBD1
CASSLGTGGSGANVLTF
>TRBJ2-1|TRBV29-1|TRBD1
CSADRVWGIYNEQFF
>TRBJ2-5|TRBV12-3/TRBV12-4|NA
CASSFGAIQETQYF
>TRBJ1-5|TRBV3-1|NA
CASSQTQGSNQPQHF
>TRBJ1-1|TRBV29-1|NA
CSVEDVARNTEAFF
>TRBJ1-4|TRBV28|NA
CASVGTWNEKLFF
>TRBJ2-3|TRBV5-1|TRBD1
CASSAAGTGVTDTQYF
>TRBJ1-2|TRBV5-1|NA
CASSPDSNYGYTF
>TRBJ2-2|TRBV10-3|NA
CAISPGQGRVTGELFF
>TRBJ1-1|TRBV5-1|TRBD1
CASSSDRANTEAFF
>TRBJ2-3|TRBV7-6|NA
CASSLRSAWADTQYF